This T cell receptor (beta chain) was found in a study of CD8+ T cells in alopecia areata. Broader study findings: Whereas mice showed it more clearly, TCR sharing across patients was murkier, possibly because of HLA. Scalp data also include sequences from resident alphabeta T cells of normal skin. Clonality in lesional scalp, especially alopecia totalis/universalis, exceeded that of normal scalp.

RNA was extracted and reverse transcribed into cDNA as the sequencing template. TCRdb's table, derived via immunoSEQ multiplex PCR, lists solely in-frame clones and lacks some. The sample lists fewer than 110,000 clones; about 60% were seen once. Germline lookup yields CDR1 SGHTA and CDR2 FQGNSA. CDR3 size: 16 residues. Trimming pared 5 bases from V and 6 bases from J, leaving 17 bases between. Of note for this clone: No antigen is known for it.

The sequence derives from a human donor in good health. Sequencing was performed on CD4+ T cells sorted from blood. The chain couples TRBV7-2 to TRBJ1-6; D gene uncertain. CDR3 sequence (DNA): TGTGCCAGCAGCCCGACGGGAACAGCCGCTAATTCACCCCTCCACTTT. It encodes CASSPTGTAANSPLHF.